This T cell receptor beta chain was documented in a study of shared clonotypes between healthy human individuals. The table came from immunoSEQ multiplex PCR; TCRdb's copy has only in-frame clones and leaves some out. The table has around 500,000 clones, roughly 83% seen once; the top ten hold roughly 13%. The CDR3 is 15 residues long. Between the trimmed V and J ends, which lost 1 base and 1 base, there was a span of 6 bases. CDR1 SGHNT and CDR2 YYREEE come from the germline V gene (reference sequence). This chain links TRBV5-4 with TRBJ2-6, with D tentatively TRBD2 (5 bases). The sequence was collected from a woman between 40 and 50 years old in good health. Some clones in this sample may be carry-over from other donors' samples. Sequencing used PBMCs. This chain's CDR3 is CASSLSGSGANVLTF. Here the CDR3 DNA reads TGTGCCAGCAGCTTGTCGGGATCTGGGGCCAACGTCCTGACTTTC.